This is a list of T cell receptor beta chains from one sample in a study of response to subunit inactivated influenza vaccine. In TCRdb, the RT-PCR reads were re-called with MiXCR into one record per CDR3 protein. Here the sample spans around 850,000 distinct CDR3 sequences, less than 20% being singletons. The sample in question was PBMCs from blood, obtained 5 days after vaccination. These receptors originate from a man aged 45 to 65 who received an inactivated influenza vaccine. CDR3s include the opening cysteine and the closing phenylalanine or tryptophan. Each record gives: D gene, clone size, J gene, V gene, CDR3 protein, CDR3 DNA. D genes are given only for firm matches. Size is stated for part of the rows, as once, few or many counts, or as a class when the clone is expanded.

D: TRBD2
size: -
J: TRBJ2-3
V: TRBV20-1
CDR3: CSARGPTAGGSTDTQYF
DNA: TGCAGTGCTAGGGGCCCGACGGCGGGGGGGAGCACAGATACGCAGTATTTT

D: -
size: -
J: TRBJ2-4
V: TRBV5-6
CDR3: CASSNLRRMGSKNIQYF
DNA: TGTGCCAGCAGCAATCTGAGGAGGATGGGGTCCAAAAACATTCAGTACTTC

D: -
size: many
J: TRBJ1-4
V: TRBV12-3/TRBV12-4
CDR3: CASSFSGEKLFF
DNA: TGTGCCAGCAGTTTCAGCGGTGAAAAACTGTTTTTT

D: -
size: -
J: TRBJ2-1
V: TRBV20-1
CDR3: CSARARTRGYEQFF
DNA: TGCAGTGCTAGAGCTCGGACCAGGGGATATGAGCAGTTCTTC

D: TRBD1
size: few
J: TRBJ2-3
V: TRBV20-1
CDR3: CSDSGGQITDTQYF
DNA: TGCAGTGACTCAGGGGGACAGATCACAGATACGCAGTATTTT

D: -
size: few
J: TRBJ2-2
V: TRBV6-5
CDR3: CATRLDTGELFF
DNA: TGTGCCACCAGACTCGACACCGGGGAGCTGTTTTTT

D: -
size: -
J: TRBJ1-4
V: TRBV4-3
CDR3: CASSRRNEKLFF
DNA: TGCGCCAGCAGCCGACGGAATGAAAAACTGTTTTTT

D: -
size: few
J: TRBJ2-5
V: TRBV7-9
CDR3: CASSLDSQTQYF
DNA: TGTGCCAGCAGCTTAGATAGCCAGACCCAGTACTTC

D: -
size: few
J: TRBJ2-7
V: TRBV11-1
CDR3: CASSLASLIRGNDYEQYF
DNA: TGTGCCAGCAGCTTAGCTAGTCTTATCAGGGGAAATGACTACGAGCAGTACTTC

D: TRBD2
size: -
J: TRBJ2-1
V: TRBV5-4
CDR3: CASSRAGTSAYNEQFF
DNA: TGTGCCAGCAGTCGCGCCGGGACTAGCGCCTACAATGAGCAGTTCTTC